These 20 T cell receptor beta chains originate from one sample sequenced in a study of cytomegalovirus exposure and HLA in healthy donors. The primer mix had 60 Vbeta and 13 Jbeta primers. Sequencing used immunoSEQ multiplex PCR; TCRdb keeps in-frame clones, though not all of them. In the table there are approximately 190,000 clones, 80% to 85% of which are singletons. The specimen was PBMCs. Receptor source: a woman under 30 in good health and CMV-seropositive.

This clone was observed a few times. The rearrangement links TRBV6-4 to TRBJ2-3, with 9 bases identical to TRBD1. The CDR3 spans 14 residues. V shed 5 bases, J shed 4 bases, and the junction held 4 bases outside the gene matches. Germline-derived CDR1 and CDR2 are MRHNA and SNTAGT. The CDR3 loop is CASSQTGGADTQYF. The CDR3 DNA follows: TGTGCCAGCAGTCAAACAGGGGGCGCAGATACGCAGTATTTT.

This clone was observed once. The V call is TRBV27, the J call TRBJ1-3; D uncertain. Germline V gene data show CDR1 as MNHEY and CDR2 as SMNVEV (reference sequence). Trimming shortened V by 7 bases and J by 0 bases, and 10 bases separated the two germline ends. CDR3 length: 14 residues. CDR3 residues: CASTSTSSGNTIYF. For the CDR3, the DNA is TGTGCCAGCACCTCGACTTCCTCTGGAAACACCATATATTTT.

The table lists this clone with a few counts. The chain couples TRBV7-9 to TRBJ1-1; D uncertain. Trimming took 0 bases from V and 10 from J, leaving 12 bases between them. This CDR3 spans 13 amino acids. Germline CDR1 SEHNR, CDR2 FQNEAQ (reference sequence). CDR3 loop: CASSLAAGMGAFF. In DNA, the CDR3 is TGTGCCAGCAGCTTAGCGGCGGGAATGGGAGCTTTCTTT.

The CDR3 nucleotides are TGTGCCAGCAGCCATCTAGCGGGGAGAGCAGATACGCAGTATTTT. It codes for CASSHLAGRADTQYF. The chain combines TRBV13 with TRBJ2-3; 9 bases are shared with TRBD2. The CDR3 is 15 residues long. The V gene's germline CDR1 is PRHDT and CDR2 FYEKMQ (reference sequence). J gave up 4 bases and V 5 bases, and 7 bases lay outside the gene matches.

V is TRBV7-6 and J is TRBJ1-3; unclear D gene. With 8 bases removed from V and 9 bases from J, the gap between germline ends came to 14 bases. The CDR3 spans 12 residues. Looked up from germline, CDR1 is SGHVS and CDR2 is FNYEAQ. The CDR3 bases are TGTGCCAGCCGTGGGCCCGATGGCACCATATATTTT. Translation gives CASRGPDGTIYF.

The CDR3 DNA is TGTGCCAGTAGTATAGTGGCAGGGTTGGGAAACACCATATATTTT. Translating it yields CASSIVAGLGNTIYF. The gene calls are TRBV19 and TRBJ1-3; a weak D match, TRBD1 (5 bases). This CDR3 spans 15 amino acids. The V gene lost 1 base and the J gene lost 4 bases, with 11 bases spanning the gap. CDR1 is LNHDA, CDR2 SQIVND, per germline (reference sequence).

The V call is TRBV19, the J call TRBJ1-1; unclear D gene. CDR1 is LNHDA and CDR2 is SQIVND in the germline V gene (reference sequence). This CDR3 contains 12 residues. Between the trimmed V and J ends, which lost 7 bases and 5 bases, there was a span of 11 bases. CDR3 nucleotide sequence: TGTGCCAGTATCGGGGTCCGGACTGAAGCTTTCTTT. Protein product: CASIGVRTEAFF.

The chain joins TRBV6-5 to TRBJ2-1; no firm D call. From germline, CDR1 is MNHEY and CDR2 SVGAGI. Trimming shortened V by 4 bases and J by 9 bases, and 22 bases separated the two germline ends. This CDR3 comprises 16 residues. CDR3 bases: TGTGCCAGCAGTTCCGACGGGTTTCGAGCCCAACCTGAGCAGTTCTTC. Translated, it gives CASSSDGFRAQPEQFF.

The CDR3 nucleotides read TGCGCCAGCAGCCCTTTTCTCCTAGCTAACTATGGCTACACCTTC. Amino acid sequence: CASSPFLLANYGYTF. The chain employs TRBV4-3 and TRBJ1-2; D remains unclear. V shed 4 bases and J shed 0 bases, with 12 bases lying between them. The CDR3 extends over 15 amino acids. Germline V gene sequence: CDR1 LGHNA, CDR2 YSLEER.

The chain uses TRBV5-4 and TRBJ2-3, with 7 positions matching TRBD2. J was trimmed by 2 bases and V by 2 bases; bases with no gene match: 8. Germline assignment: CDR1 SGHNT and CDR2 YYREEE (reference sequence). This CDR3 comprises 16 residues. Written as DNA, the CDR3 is TGTGCCAGCAGCTTAGCACGGGGGGACTTCACAGATACGCAGTATTTT. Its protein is CASSLARGDFTDTQYF.

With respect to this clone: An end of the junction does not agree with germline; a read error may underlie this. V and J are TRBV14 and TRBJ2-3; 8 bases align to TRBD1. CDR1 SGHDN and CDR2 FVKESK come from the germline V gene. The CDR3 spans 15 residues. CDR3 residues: CTSRQGQDHTDTQYF. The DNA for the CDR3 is TGTACCAGCAGACAGGGACAGGATCACACAGATACGCAGTATTTT.

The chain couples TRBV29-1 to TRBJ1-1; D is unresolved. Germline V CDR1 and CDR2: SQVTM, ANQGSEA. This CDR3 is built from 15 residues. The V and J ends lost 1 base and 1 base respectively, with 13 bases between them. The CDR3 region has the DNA TGCAGCGTTGAAGCCATGGAGGCGCGGAACACTGAAGCTTTCTTT. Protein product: CSVEAMEARNTEAFF.

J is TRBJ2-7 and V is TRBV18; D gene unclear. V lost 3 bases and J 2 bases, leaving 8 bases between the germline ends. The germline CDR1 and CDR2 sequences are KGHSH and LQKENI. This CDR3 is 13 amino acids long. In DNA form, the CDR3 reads TGTGCCAGCTCACCTACACGGGCCTACGAGCAGTACTTC. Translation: CASSPTRAYEQYF.

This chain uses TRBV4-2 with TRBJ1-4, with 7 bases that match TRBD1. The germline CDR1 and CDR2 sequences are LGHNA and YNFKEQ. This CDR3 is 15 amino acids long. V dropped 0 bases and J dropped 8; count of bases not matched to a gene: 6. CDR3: CASSQDRQGGEKLFF. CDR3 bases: TGTGCCAGCAGCCAAGATAGACAGGGTGGGGAAAAACTGTTTTTT.

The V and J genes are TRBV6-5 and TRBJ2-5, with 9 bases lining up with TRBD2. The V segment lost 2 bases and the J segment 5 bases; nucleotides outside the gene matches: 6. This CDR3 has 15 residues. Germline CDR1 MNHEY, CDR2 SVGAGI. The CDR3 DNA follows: TGTGCCAGCAGTTACCAGGGACTAGCCGGCGAGACCCAGTACTTC. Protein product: CASSYQGLAGETQYF.

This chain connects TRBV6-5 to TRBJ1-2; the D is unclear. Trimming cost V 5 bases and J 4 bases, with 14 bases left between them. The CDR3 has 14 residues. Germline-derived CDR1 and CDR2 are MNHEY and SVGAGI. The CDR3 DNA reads TGTGCCAGCAGTGCGGAGATTTATGGCTATGGCTACACCTTC. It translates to CASSAEIYGYGYTF.

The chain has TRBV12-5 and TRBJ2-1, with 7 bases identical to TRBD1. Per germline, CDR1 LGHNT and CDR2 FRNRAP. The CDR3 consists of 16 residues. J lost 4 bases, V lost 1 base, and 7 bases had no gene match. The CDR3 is CASGLEPGQDYNEQFF. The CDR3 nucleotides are TGTGCTAGTGGTTTGGAGCCCGGACAGGATTACAATGAGCAGTTCTTC.

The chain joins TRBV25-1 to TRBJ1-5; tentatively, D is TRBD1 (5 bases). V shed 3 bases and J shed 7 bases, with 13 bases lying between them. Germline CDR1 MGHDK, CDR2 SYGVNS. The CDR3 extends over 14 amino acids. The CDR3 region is CASSESRARQPQHF. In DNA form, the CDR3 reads TGTGCCAGCAGTGAGAGCAGGGCCCGGCAGCCCCAGCATTTT.

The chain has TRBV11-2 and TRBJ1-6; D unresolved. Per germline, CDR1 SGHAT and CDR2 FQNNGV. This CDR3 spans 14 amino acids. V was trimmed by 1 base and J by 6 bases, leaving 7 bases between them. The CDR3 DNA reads TGTGCCAGCAGCTTAGGGCAGCGTAATTCACCCCTCCACTTT. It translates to CASSLGQRNSPLHF.

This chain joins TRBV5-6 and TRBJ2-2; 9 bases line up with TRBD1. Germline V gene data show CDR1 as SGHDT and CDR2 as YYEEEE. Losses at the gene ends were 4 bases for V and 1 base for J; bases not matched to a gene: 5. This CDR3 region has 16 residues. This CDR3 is CASSDPGQGNTGELFF. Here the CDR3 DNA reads TGTGCCAGCAGCGACCCGGGACAGGGGAACACCGGGGAGCTGTTTTTT.